These 5 T cell receptor beta chains were all obtained from the same sample, sequenced in a study of CD8 T cells in ankylosing spondylitis. Each CDR3 protein gets one entry after TCRdb re-called the 5' RACE reads with MiXCR. The sample has 85,000 to 100,000 distinct CDR3 sequences; roughly 10% are singletons. Sequenced sample: blood, either unsorted or a sorted T cell fraction (not recorded which). These receptors originate from a male donor with ankylosing spondylitis or in good health (not recorded which).

At least ten counts were recorded for this clonotype. The J gene is TRBJ2-1, the V gene TRBV5-1; D remains ambiguous. Trimming shortened V by 4 bases and J by 5 bases, and 4 bases separated the two germline ends. There are 11 residues in the CDR3. Germline lookup yields CDR1 SGHRS and CDR2 YFSETQ. The CDR3 protein is CASSRDNEQFF. In DNA form, the CDR3 reads TGCGCCAGCAGCCGGGACAATGAGCAGTTCTTC.

This clonotype was counted many times. The gene calls are TRBV5-6 and TRBJ2-3, with D possibly being TRBD2 (5 bases). Germline CDR1 and CDR2: SGHDT and YYEEEE. This CDR3 region has 13 residues. Trimming left V 4 bases short and J 9 bases short, with 15 bases between. The DNA for the CDR3 is TGTGCCAGCAGCGTGGGCTTGGGAGAAACGCAGTATTTT. Translated: CASSVGLGETQYF.

The sample holds many counts of this clonotype. The chain employs TRBV5-1 and TRBJ2-7, with D perhaps TRBD1 or TRBD2 (7 bases each). Germline CDR1 is SGHRS and CDR2 is YFSETQ. Trimming removed 5 bases at V and 0 bases at J, with 15 bases between. This CDR3 is 15 amino acids long. CDR3 DNA: TGCGCCAGCAGTAAGGGGAGGGGGCCCTCCTACGAGCAGTACTTC. Protein sequence: CASSKGRGPSYEQYF. Complete variable domain (other parts from reference TRBV5-1 and TRBJ2-7): KAGVTQTPRYLIKTRGQQVTLSCSPISGHRSVSWYQQTPGQGLQFLFEYFSETQRNKGNFPGRFSGRQFSNSRSEMNVSTLELGDSALYLCASSKGRGPSYEQYFGPGTRLTVT.

Ten or more counts support this clonotype. The rearrangement joins TRBV28 to TRBJ1-5; 10 nucleotides match TRBD1. CDR3 size: 16 residues. Germline CDR1 and CDR2: MDHEN and SYDVKM. With V trimmed by 3 bases and J by 7 bases, 9 bases remained unmatched. The CDR3 bases are TGTGCCAGCAGTTTCCTGACAGGGGGCTTCGGGCAGCCCCAGCATTTT. Its translation: CASSFLTGGFGQPQHF. Drawing the rest from reference TRBV28 and TRBJ1-5, the complete variable domain is DVKVTQSSRYLVKRTGEKVFLECVQDMDHENMFWYRQDPGLGLRLIYFSYDVKMKEKGDIPEGYSVSREKKERFSLILESASTNQTSMYLCASSFLTGGFGQPQHFGDGTRLSIL.

The table lists this clonotype with many counts. The rearrangement links TRBV20-1 to TRBJ2-7, with 10 nucleotides matching TRBD2. The V gene's germline CDR1 is DFQATT and CDR2 SNEGSKA (reference sequence). This CDR3 has 15 amino acids. The ends lost 2 bases at V and 2 bases at J; junction bases unmatched: 6. In DNA, the CDR3 is TGCAGTGCTAGATCCACTAGCGGGGTCGCCTACGAGCAGTACTTC. This gives the protein CSARSTSGVAYEQYF.